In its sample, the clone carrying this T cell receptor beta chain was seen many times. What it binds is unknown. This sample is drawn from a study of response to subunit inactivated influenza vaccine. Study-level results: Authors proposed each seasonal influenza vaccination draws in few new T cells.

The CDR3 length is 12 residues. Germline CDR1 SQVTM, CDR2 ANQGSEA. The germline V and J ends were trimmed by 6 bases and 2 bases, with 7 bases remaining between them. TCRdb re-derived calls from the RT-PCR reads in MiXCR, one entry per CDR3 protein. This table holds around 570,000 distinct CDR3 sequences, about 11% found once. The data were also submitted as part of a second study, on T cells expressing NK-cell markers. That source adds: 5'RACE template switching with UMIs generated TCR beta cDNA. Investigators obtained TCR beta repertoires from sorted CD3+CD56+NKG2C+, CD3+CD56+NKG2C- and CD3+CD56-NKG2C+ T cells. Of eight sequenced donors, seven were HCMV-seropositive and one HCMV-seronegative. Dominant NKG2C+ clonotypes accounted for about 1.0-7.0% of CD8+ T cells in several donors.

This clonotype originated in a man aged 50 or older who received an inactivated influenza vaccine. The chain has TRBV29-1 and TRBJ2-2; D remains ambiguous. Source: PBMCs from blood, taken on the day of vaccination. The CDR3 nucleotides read TGCAGCGTGGACGATAACACCGGGGAGCTGTTTTTT. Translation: CSVDDNTGELFF.